The rows below give T cell receptor beta chains drawn from one sample of a study of shared clonotypes between healthy human individuals. Data came from immunoSEQ multiplex PCR; TCRdb stores just in-frame clones and leaves some out. The sample lists roughly 2.5 million clones, roughly 92% occurring once. The sample consisted of naive CD4+ T cells sorted from blood. The receptors come from a man younger than 30 in good health. CDR3s include the opening cysteine and the closing phenylalanine or tryptophan.

length	V	CDR3
14	TRBV4-1	CASSLGLGSETQYF
14	TRBV25-1	CASSAYRVQETQYF
16	TRBV28	CASSASSGFLYNEQFF
14	TRBV5-1	CASRTGGLGTEAFF
15	TRBV7-3	CASSLGLGDTDTQYF
15	TRBV7-9	CASSSAGTGGYEQYF
14	TRBV7-9	CASSPGQSEQPQHF
14	TRBV6-1	CASSDRPMNTEAFF
15	TRBV5-1	CASSLVRAGSDTQYF
14	TRBV9	CASSVAASDYGYTF
15	TRBV18	CASSPPNEDGNTIYF
14	TRBV5-8	CASSLDRGAGELFF
13	TRBV7-2	CASSLVDNYEQYF
15	TRBV11-2	CASSLDSGSPYEQYF
16	TRBV5-4	CASSLASGSVTYEQYF
13	TRBV11-2	CASSLDRGREQYF
15	TRBV10-1	CASSDGPNPTDIQYF
12	TRBV27	CASSKNTGELFF
12	TRBV28	CASRVSGNTIYF
14	TRBV10-1	CASSPTSGSYEQYF
15	TRBV5-4	CASSLTYGGSSPLHF
14	TRBV28	CASSPTLGHTEAFF
15	TRBV28	CASSSPGQGSLEQYF
13	TRBV6-1	CASRRQGYEKLFF
13	TRBV2	CASSEVGNYEQYF
14	TRBV5-4	CASSSRQAEETQYF
12	TRBV6-5	CASKAGGETQYF
14	TRBV30	CAWVGTGYGSPLHF
17	TRBV15	CATSREDKQGAKNIQYF
15	TRBV4-2	CASRKGTEYNSPLHF
14	TRBV6-6	CASRATGQGQPQHF
16	TRBV28	CASSLSLQTYSYEQYF
12	TRBV28	CASRLTDYEQFF
15	TRBV11-1	CASSSTDGSGNTIYF
14	TRBV7-8	CASSFEGDIGELFF
15	TRBV7-9	CASSSQRGDEDTQYF
15	TRBV5-1	CASSLGDRGRETQYF
16	TRBV28	CASSGGTRGSSYEQYF
14	TRBV11-3	CASKIGRGGNEQFF
12	TRBV6-5	CASTLSNTEAFF
15	TRBV19	CASSISRGLGETQYF
15	TRBV10-1	CASSRDRGKANEQYF
12	TRBV2	CASRLEQETQYF
16	TRBV5-1	CASSLVTPASSYEQYF
15	TRBV5-1	CASSLDAGGPNEQFF
19	TRBV5-6	CASSLWLGRASPTTYEQYF
13	TRBV12-5	CASGPSGATGYTF
15	TRBV5-4	CASSLADRLNYGYTF
14	TRBV30	CAWTIAGGTYEQYF
13	TRBV4-1	CASSQDLTRQAFF
14	TRBV30	CAWRGTTNTGELFF